The clone carrying this T cell receptor (beta chain) was detected many times. From the 5' RACE reads, TCRdb called clonotypes with MiXCR, one entry per CDR3 protein. The sample records some 87,000 distinct CDR3 sequences, roughly 10% being singletons. V lost 0 bases to trimming and J lost 3 bases, with 15 bases between them. Germline CDR1 reads DFQATT; CDR2 reads SNEGSKA (reference sequence). There are 16 residues in the CDR3. The source of the sample is a study of spatial heterogeneity in lung cancer. Time point specified: sample taken at primary tumor resection. No cells were sorted before sequencing. The whole RNA sequenced was extracted from tumor, nontumor lung or frozen PBMC.

The rearrangement uses TRBV20-1 and TRBJ1-5, with D possibly being TRBD1 (5 bases). The starting material was PBMCs, obtained at surgery. The clonotype originates from a male donor with early-stage non-small cell lung cancer. The CDR3: CSARDLVKGVNQPQHF. In DNA, the CDR3 is TGCAGTGCTAGAGATCTTGTAAAAGGGGTCAATCAGCCCCAGCATTTT.